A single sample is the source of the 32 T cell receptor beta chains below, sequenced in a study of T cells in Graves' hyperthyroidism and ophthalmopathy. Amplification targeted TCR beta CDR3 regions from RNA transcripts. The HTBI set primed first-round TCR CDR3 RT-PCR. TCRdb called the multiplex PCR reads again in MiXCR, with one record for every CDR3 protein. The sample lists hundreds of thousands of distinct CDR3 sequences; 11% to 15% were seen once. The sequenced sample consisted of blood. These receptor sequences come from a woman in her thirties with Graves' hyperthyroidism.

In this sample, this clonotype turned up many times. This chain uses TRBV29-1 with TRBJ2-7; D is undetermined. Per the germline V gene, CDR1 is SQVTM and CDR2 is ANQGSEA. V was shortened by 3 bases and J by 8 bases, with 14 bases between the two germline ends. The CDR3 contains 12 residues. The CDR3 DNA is TGCAGCGTTGATAAATCATCAGGCAAGCAGTACTTC. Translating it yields CSVDKSSGKQYF.

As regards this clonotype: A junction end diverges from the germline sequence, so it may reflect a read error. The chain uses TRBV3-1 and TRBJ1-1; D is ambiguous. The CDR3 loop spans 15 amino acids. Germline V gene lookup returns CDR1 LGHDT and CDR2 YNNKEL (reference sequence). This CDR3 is CAISPFPRSNTEAFF. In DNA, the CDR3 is TGTGCCATCAGCCCCTTCCCTCGCTCGAACACTGAAGCTTTCTTT.

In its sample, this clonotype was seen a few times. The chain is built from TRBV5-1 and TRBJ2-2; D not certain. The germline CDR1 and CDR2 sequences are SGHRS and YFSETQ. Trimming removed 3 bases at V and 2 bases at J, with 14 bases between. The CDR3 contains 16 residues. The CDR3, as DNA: TGCGCCAGCAGCTCTTCGGGTTTTGCCAACACCGGGGAGCTGTTTTTT. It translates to CASSSSGFANTGELFF. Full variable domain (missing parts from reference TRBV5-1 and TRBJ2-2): KAGVTQTPRYLIKTRGQQVTLSCSPISGHRSVSWYQQTPGQGLQFLFEYFSETQRNKGNFPGRFSGRQFSNSRSEMNVSTLELGDSALYLCASSSSGFANTGELFFGEGSRLTVL.

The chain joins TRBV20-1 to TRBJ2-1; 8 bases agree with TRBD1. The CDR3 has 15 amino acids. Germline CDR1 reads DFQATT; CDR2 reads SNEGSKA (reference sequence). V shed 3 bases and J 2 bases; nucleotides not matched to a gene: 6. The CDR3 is CSAREPGQAYNEQFF. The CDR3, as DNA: TGCAGTGCTAGGGAACCGGGACAGGCCTACAATGAGCAGTTCTTC.

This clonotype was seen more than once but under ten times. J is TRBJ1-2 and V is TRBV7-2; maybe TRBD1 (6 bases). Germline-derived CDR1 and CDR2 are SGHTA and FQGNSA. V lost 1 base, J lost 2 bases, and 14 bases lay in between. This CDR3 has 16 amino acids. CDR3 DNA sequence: TGTGCCAGCAGCTTAGAGGGGGGGGGGCTGAACTATGGCTACACCTTC. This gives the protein CASSLEGGGLNYGYTF.

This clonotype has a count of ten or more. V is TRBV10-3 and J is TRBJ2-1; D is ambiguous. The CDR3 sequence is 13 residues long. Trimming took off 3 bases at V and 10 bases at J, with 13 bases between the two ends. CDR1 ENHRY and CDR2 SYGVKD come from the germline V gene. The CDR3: CAISDLYSEEQFF. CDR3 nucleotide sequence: TGTGCCATCAGTGACCTATACTCCGAGGAGCAGTTCTTC.

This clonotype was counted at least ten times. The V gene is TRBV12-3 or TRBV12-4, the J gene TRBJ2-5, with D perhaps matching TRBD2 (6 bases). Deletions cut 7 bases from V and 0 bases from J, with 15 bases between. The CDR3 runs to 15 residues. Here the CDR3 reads CASTNGRLNQETQYF. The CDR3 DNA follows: TGTGCCAGCACAAATGGGAGGCTGAACCAAGAGACCCAGTACTTC.

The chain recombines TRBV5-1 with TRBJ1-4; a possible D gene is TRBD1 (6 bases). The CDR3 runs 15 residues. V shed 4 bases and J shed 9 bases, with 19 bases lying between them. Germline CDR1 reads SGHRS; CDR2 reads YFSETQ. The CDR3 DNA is TGCGCCAGCAGCCAAGACAGGATTCTAAATCAAAAACTGTTTTTT. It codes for CASSQDRILNQKLFF.

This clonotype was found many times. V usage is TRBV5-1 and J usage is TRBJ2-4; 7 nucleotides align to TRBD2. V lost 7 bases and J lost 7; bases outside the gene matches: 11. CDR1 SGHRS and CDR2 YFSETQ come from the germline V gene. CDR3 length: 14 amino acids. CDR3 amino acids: CASPREGIINIQYF. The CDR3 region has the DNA TGCGCCAGCCCTAGGGAGGGGATTATCAACATTCAGTACTTC.

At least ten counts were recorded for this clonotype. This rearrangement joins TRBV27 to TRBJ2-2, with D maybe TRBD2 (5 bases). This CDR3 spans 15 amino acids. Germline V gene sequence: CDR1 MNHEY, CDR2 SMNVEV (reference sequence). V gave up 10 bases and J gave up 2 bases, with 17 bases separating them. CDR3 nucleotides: TGTGCCACCAACGCGCAGCGGACCAACACCGGGGAGCTGTTTTTT. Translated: CATNAQRTNTGELFF.

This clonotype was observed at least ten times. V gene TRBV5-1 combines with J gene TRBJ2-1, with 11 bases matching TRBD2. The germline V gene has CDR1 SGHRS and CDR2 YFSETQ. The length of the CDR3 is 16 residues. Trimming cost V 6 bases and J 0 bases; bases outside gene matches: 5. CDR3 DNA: TGCGCCAGCAAATCCACTAGCGGGAGCTCCTACAATGAGCAGTTCTTC. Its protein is CASKSTSGSSYNEQFF. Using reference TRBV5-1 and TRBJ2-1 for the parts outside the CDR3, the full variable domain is KAGVTQTPRYLIKTRGQQVTLSCSPISGHRSVSWYQQTPGQGLQFLFEYFSETQRNKGNFPGRFSGRQFSNSRSEMNVSTLELGDSALYLCASKSTSGSSYNEQFFGPGTRLTVL.

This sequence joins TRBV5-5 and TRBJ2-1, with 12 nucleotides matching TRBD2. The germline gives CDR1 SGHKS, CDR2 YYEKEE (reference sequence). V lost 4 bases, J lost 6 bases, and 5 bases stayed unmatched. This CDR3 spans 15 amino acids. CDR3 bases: TGTGCCAGCAGCCCATGGACTAGCGGGACCAATGAGCAGTTCTTC. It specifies CASSPWTSGTNEQFF.

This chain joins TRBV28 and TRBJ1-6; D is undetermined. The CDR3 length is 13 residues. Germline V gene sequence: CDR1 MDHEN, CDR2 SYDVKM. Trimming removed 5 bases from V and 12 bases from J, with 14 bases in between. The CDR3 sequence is CASSPGYAVPLHF. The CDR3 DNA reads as TGTGCCAGCAGTCCGGGCTATGCTGTACCCCTCCACTTT.

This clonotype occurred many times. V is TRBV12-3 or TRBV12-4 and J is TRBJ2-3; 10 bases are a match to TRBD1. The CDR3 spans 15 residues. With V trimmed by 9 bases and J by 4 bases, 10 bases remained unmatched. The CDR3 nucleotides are TGTGCCAGTGTGCCGGGACAGGGGTTCGCAGATACGCAGTATTTT. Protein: CASVPGQGFADTQYF.

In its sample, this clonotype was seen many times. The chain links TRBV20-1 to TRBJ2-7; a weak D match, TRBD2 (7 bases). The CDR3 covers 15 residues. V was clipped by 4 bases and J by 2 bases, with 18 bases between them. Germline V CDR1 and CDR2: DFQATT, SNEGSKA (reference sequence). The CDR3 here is CSAKGGDSTPYEQYF. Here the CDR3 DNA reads TGCAGTGCTAAGGGGGGGGACTCGACACCCTACGAGCAGTACTTC.

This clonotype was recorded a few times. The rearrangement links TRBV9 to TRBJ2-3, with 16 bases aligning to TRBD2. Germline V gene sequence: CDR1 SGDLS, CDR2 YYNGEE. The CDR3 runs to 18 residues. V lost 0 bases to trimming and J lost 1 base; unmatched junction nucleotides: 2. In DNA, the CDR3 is TGTGCCAGCAGCGTAGAGGGACTAGCGGGAGGGCGCACAGATACGCAGTATTTT. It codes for CASSVEGLAGGRTDTQYF.

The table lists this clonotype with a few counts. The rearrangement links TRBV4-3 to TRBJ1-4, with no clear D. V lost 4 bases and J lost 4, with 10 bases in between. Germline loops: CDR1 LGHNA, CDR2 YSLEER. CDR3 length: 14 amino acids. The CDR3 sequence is CASSPRVFNEKLFF. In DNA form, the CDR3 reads TGCGCCAGCAGCCCAAGGGTTTTTAATGAAAAACTGTTTTTT.

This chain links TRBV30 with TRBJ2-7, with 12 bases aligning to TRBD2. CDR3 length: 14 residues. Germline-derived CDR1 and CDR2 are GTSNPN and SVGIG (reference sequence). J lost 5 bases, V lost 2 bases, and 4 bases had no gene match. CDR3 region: CAWSRLAGVDEQYF. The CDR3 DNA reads TGTGCCTGGAGTCGACTAGCGGGAGTCGACGAGCAGTACTTC.

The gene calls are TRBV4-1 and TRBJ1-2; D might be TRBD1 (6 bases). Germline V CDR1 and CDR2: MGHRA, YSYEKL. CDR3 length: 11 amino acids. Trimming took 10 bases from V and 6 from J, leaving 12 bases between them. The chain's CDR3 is CATRWTDGYTF. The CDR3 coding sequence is TGCGCCACCCGATGGACAGATGGCTACACCTTC.

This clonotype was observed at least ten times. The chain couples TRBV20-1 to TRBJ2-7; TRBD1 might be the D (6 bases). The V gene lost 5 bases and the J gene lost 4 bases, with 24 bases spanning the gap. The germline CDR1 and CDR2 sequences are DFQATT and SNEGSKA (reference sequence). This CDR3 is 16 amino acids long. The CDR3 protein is CSAPPPSGTTFYEQYF. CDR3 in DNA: TGCAGTGCTCCTCCCCCATCCGGGACAACTTTTTACGAGCAGTACTTC.

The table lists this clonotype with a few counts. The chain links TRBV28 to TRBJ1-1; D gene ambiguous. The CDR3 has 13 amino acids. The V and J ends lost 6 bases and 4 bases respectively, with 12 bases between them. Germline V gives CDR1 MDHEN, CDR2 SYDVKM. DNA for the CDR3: TGTGCCAGCAGGATTTCCAGGACCACTGAAGCTTTCTTT. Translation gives CASRISRTTEAFF.

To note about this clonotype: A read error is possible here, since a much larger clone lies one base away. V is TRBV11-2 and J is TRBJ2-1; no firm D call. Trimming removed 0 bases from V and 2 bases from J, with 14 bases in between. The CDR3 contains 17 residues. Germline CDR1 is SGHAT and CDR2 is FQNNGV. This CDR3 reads CASSLERHAGPYNEQFF. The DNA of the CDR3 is TGTGCCAGCAGCTTAGAGAGACATGCCGGGCCCTACAATGAGCAGTTCTTC.

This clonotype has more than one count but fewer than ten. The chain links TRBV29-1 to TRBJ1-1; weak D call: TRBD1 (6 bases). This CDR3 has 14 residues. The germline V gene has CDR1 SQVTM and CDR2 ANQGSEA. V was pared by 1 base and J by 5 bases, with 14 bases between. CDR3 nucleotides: TGCAGCGTTGAAGTCGGCAGGGGATCGACTGAAGCTTTCTTT. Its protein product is CSVEVGRGSTEAFF.

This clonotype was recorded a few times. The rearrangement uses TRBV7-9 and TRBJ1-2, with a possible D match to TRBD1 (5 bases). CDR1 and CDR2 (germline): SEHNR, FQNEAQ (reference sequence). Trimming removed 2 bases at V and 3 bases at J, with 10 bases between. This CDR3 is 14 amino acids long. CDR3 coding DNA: TGTGCCAGCAGCTTATGGGGCAGAGACTATGGCTACACCTTC. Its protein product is CASSLWGRDYGYTF.

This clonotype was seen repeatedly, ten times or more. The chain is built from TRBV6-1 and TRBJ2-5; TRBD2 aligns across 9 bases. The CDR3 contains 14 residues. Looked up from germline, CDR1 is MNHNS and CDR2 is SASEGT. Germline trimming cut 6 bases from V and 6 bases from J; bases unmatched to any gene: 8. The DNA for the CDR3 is TGTGCCAGCAGCCGCGAGAGCGGGGGGAAGACCCAGTACTTC. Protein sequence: CASSRESGGKTQYF.

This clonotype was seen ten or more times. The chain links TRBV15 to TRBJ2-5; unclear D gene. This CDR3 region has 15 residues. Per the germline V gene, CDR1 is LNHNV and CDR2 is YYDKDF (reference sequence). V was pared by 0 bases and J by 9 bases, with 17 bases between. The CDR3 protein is CATSRDDGRIAAQYF. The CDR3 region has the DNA TGTGCCACCAGCAGAGATGACGGGCGGATTGCGGCCCAGTACTTC.

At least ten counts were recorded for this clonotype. The CDR3 DNA reads as TGTGCCAGCAGTTTTACAGGGACAGATACGCAGTATTTT. Translation gives CASSFTGTDTQYF. The chain recombines TRBV12-3 or TRBV12-4 with TRBJ2-3; D is possibly TRBD1 (6 bases). V was clipped by 3 bases and J by 3 bases, with 7 bases between them. The CDR3 loop spans 13 amino acids.

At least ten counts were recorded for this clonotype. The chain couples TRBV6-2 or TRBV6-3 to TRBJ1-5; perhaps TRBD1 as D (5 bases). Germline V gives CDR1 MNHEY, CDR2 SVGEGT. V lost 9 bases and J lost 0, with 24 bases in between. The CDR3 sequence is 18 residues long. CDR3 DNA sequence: TGTGCCAGTTCCCCGGGCGGGGCAGCCCAGTATAGCAATCAGCCCCAGCATTTT. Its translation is CASSPGGAAQYSNQPQHF.

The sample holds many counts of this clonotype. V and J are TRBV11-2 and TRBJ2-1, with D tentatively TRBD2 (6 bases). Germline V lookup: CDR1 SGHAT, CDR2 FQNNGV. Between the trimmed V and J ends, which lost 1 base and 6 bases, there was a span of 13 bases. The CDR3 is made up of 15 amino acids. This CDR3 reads CASSLGLVQLNEQFF. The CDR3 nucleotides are TGTGCCAGCAGCTTAGGACTAGTACAACTCAATGAGCAGTTCTTC.

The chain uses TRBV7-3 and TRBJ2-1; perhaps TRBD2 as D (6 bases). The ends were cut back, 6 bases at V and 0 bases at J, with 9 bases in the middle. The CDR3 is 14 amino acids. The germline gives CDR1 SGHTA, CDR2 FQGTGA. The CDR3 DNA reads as TGTGCCAGCAGAGCGGGTGCCTCCTACAATGAGCAGTTCTTC. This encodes CASRAGASYNEQFF.

CDR3 sequence: CASSPIQDRNTEAFF. In DNA, the CDR3 is TGTGCCAGCAGCCCCATTCAGGACAGGAACACTGAAGCTTTCTTT. The chain joins TRBV6-1 to TRBJ1-1; D might be TRBD1 (6 bases). The CDR3 is made up of 15 amino acids. Between the trimmed V and J ends, which lost 6 bases and 1 base, there was a span of 15 bases. Germline V gene sequence: CDR1 MNHNS, CDR2 SASEGT.

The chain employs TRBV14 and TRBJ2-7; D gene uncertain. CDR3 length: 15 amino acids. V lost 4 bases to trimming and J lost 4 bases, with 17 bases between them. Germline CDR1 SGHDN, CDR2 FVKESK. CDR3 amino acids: CASSRSLGGGYEQYF. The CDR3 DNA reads TGTGCCAGCAGCCGGAGTCTTGGCGGTGGGTACGAGCAGTACTTC. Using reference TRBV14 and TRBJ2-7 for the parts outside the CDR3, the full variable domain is EAGVTQFPSHSVIEKGQTVTLRCDPISGHDNLYWYRRVMGKEIKFLLHFVKESKQDESGMPNNRFLAERTGGTYSTLKVQPAELEDSGVYFCASSRSLGGGYEQYFGPGTRLTVT.